This TCR beta chain stems from a study of beta chain features in type 1 diabetes. Broader study findings: In comparison with healthy donors, patients had naive, central memory and Treg TCRB repertoires that appeared more similar.

This clone showed up just a few times. What it recognizes is unknown. V shed 0 bases and J 3 bases; nucleotides not matched to a gene: 5. Germline V gene sequence: CDR1 SGHKS, CDR2 YYEKEE (reference sequence). The CDR3 extends over 15 amino acids. The investigators reverse transcribed all of the isolated RNA, so they sequenced expressed TCRB transcripts. Produced via immunoSEQ multiplex PCR; TCRdb's table is partial and in-frame only. The repertoire holds around 240,000 clones, more than 9% seen once, with about 0.037% in the top ten. Donors contributed one heparinised blood draw apiece, averaging about 120 mL.

The sample comprised naive CD4+ T cells from blood. This sequence was found in a woman between 18 and 30 years old in good health. The rearrangement uses TRBV5-5 and TRBJ2-7; 8 bases agree with TRBD2. Here the CDR3 DNA reads TGTGCCAGCAGCTTGGCGTATAGCGGGAACTACGAGCAGTACTTC. Translating gives CASSLAYSGNYEQYF. The variable domain in full, completed from reference TRBV5-5 and TRBJ2-7, reads DAGVTQSPTHLIKTRGQQVTLRCSPISGHKSVSWYQQVLGQGPQFIFQYYEKEERGRGNFPDRFSARQFPNYSSELNVNALLLGDSALYLCASSLAYSGNYEQYFGPGTRLTVT.